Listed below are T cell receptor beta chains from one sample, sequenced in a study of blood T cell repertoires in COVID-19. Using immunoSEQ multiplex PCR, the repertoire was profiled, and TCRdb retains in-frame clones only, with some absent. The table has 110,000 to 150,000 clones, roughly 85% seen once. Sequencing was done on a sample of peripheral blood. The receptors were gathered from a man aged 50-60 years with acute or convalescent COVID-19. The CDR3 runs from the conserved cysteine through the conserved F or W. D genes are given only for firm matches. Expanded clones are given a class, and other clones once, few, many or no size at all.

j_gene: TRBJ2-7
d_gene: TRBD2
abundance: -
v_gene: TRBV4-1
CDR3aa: CASSQVWTSDYEQYF
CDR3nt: TGCGCCAGCAGCCAAGTTTGGACTAGCGACTACGAGCAGTACTTC

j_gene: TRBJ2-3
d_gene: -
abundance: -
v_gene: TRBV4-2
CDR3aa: CASSRQRAGRGTDTQYF
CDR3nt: TGTGCCAGCAGCCGACAGAGGGCGGGACGGGGTACAGATACGCAGTATTTT

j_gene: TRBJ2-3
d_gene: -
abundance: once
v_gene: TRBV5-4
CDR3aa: CASTRVGGTQYF
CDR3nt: TGTGCCAGCACCCGGGTGGGGGGTACGCAGTATTTT

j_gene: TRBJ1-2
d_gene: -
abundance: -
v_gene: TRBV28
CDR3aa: CASATGHLNYGYTF
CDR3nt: TGTGCCAGCGCGACAGGCCACCTTAACTATGGCTACACCTTC

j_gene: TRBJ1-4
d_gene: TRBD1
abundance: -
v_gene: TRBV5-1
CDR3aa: CASSANRGEKLFF
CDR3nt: TGCGCCAGCAGCGCGAACAGGGGGGAAAAACTGTTTTTT

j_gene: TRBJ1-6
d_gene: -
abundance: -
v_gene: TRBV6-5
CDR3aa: CASRRGGDNSPLHF
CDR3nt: TGTGCCAGCAGGAGGGGGGGGGATAATTCACCCCTCCACTTT

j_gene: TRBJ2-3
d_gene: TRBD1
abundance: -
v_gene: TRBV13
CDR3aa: CAYGDRSSTDTQYF
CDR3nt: TGTGCCTACGGGGACAGGTCTAGCACAGATACGCAGTATTTT

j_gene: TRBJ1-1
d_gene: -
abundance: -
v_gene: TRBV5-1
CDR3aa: CASILDTEAFF
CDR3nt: TGCGCCAGCATCCTAGACACTGAAGCTTTCTTT

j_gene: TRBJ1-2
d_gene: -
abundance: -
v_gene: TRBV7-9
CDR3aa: CASSLGQEFQNYGYTF
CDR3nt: TGTGCCAGCAGCTTAGGGCAGGAATTCCAAAACTATGGCTACACCTTC

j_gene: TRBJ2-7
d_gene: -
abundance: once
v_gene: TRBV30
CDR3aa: CAWTHLGPEEQYF
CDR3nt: TGTGCCTGGACCCATTTGGGGCCAGAGGAGCAGTACTTC

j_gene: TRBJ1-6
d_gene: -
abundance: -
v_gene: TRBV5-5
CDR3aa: CASSGSTGTNSPLHF
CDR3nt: TGTGCCAGCAGTGGCTCCACGGGTACCAATTCACCCCTCCACTTT

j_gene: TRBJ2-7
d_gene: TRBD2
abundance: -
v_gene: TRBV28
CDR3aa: CASSLNRQLAGSYEQYF
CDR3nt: TGTGCCAGCAGCCTGAACCGGCAACTAGCGGGCTCCTACGAGCAGTACTTC

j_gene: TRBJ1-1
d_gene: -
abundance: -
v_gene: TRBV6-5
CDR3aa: CASSYGGLNTEAFF
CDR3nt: TGTGCCAGCAGTTACGGGGGCTTGAACACTGAAGCTTTCTTT

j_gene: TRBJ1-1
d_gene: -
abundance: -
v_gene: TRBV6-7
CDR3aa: CASSYSGRERVLNTEAFF
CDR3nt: TGTGCCAGCAGTTACTCCGGGAGGGAAAGGGTTCTGAACACTGAAGCTTTCTTT

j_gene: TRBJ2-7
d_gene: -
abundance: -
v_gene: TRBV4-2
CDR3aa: CASSQASYSYEQYF
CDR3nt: TGTGCCAGCAGCCAAGCGTCCTATTCCTACGAGCAGTACTTC

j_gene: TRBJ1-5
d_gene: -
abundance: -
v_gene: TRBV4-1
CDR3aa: CASSQEWTANQPQHF
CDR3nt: TGCGCCAGCAGCCAAGAATGGACAGCCAATCAGCCCCAGCATTTT

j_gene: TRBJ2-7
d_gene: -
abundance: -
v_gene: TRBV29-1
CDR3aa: CSVGQDDYEQYF
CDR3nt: TGCAGCGTTGGGCAGGATGACTACGAGCAGTACTTC

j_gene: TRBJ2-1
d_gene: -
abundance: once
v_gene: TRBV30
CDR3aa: CAWSPRGSYNEQFF
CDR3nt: TGTGCCTGGAGTCCCCGAGGCTCCTACAATGAGCAGTTCTTC

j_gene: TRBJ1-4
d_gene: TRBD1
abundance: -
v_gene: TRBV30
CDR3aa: CAWRAGGVGEKLFF
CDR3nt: TGTGCCTGGAGAGCAGGGGGCGTGGGGGAAAAACTGTTTTTT

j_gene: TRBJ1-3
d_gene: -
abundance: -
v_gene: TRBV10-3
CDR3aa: CAISEPTATGNTIYF
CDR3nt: TGTGCCATCAGTGAGCCGACTGCAACTGGAAACACCATATATTTT

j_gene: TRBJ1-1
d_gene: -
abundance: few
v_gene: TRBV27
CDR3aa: CASSPYTVNTEAFF
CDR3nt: TGTGCCAGCAGCCCCTATACAGTGAACACTGAAGCTTTCTTT

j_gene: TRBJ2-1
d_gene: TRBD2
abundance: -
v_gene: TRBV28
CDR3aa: CASSLPTGREKSYNEQFF
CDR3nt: TGTGCCAGCAGTTTACCGACGGGGCGGGAGAAGTCCTACAATGAGCAGTTCTTC

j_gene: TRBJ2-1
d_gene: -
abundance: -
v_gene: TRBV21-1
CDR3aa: CASSARGPSGNEQFF
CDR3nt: TGTGCCAGCAGCGCCCGGGGCCCTAGCGGCAATGAGCAGTTCTTC

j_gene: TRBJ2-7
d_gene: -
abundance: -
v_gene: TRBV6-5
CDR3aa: CASSYEQPDSEQYF
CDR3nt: TGTGCCAGCAGTTACGAGCAACCCGATTCCGAGCAGTACTTC

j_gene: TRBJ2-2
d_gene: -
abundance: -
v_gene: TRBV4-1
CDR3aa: CASSQDRGHTGELFF
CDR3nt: TGCGCCAGCAGCCAAGACAGGGGCCACACCGGGGAGCTGTTTTTT

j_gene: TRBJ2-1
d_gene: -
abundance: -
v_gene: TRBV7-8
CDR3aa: CASSLRAGTFRNNEQFF
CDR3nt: TGTGCCAGCAGCTTAAGGGCCGGGACTTTCCGAAACAATGAGCAGTTCTTC

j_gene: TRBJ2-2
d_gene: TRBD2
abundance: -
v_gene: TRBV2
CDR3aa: CASSGGGANTGELFF
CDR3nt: TGTGCCAGCAGTGGCGGGGGGGCGAACACCGGGGAGCTGTTTTTT

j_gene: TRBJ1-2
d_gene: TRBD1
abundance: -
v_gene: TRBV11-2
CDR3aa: CASSLYPRDSYGYTF
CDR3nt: TGTGCCAGCAGCTTATATCCCCGGGACAGCTATGGCTACACCTTC

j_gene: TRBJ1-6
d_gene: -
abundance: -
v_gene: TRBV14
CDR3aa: CASSWDTYSPLHF
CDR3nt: TGTGCCAGCAGCTGGGACACCTATTCACCCCTCCACTTT

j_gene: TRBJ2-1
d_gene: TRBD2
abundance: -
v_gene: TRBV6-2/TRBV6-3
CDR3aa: CASSYREASGGARGEQFF
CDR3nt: TGTGCCAGCAGTTACCGGGAGGCCAGCGGGGGGGCTCGGGGTGAGCAGTTCTTC

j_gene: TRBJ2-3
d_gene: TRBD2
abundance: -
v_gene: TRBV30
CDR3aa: CAWSPPLAGVPDTQYF
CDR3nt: TGTGCCTGGAGTCCGCCGTTAGCGGGAGTACCAGATACGCAGTATTTT

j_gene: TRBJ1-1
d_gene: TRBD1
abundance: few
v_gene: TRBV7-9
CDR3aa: CASSLRQGEVTEAFF
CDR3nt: TGTGCCAGCAGCTTACGACAGGGGGAGGTCACTGAAGCTTTCTTT

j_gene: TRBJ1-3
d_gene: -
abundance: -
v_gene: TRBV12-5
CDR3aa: CASGQRAGELSGNTIYF
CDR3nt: TGTGCTAGTGGGCAACGAGCCGGGGAGCTCTCTGGAAACACCATATATTTT

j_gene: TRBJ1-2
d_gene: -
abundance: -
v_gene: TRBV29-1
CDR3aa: CSVETTGLTGYTF
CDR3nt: TGCAGCGTTGAAACAACAGGGTTAACTGGCTACACCTTC

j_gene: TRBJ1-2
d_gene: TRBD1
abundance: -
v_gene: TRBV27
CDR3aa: CASSPQGVYGYTF
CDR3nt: TGTGCCAGCAGTCCCCAGGGGGTCTATGGCTACACCTTC

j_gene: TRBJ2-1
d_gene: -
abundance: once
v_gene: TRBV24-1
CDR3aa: CATSLAGSSYNEQFF
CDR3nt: TGTGCCACCAGTTTGGCGGGGAGCTCCTACAATGAGCAGTTCTTC

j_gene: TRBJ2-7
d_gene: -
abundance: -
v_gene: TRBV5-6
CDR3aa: CASSPGRQGPYEQYF
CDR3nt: TGTGCCAGCAGCCCCGGGAGACAGGGCCCCTACGAGCAGTACTTC

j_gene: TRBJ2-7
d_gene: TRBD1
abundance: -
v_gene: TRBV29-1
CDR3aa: CSVELSDRFYSYEQYF
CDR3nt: TGCAGCGTCGAGTTATCGGACAGGTTCTACTCCTACGAGCAGTACTTC

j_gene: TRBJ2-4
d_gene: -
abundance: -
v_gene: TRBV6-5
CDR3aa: CASSYGQGLAKNIQYF
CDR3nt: TGTGCCAGCAGTTACGGGCAGGGTCTAGCCAAAAACATTCAGTACTTC

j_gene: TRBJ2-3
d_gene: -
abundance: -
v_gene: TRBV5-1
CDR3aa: CASSSTDTQYF
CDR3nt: TGCGCCAGCAGCTCTACAGATACGCAGTATTTT

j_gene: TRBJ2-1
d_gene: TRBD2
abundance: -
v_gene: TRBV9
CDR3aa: CASSAHSGRASGEQFF
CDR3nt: TGTGCCAGCAGCGCCCATAGCGGGAGGGCCAGTGGTGAGCAGTTCTTC

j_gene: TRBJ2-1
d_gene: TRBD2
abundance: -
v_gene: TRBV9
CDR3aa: CASSVREISGEIYNEQFF
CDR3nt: TGTGCCAGCAGCGTCCGAGAGATTAGCGGGGAGATTTACAATGAGCAGTTCTTC

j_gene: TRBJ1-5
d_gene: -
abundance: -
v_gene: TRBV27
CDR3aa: CASSLRGGGPQHF
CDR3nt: TGTGCCAGCAGTTTACGGGGGGGTGGGCCCCAGCATTTT

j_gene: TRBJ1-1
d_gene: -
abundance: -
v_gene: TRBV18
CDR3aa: CASSPQSGNTEAFF
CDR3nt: TGTGCCAGCTCACCTCAGTCAGGGAACACTGAAGCTTTCTTT

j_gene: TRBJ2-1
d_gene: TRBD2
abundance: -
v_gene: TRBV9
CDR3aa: CASSLPRYGLAGGSSYNEQFF
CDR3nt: TGTGCCAGCAGCCTCCCACGATACGGACTAGCGGGAGGGAGCTCCTACAATGAGCAGTTCTTC

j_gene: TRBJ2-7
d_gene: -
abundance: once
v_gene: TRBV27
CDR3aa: CASSLTTQPYEQYF
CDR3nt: TGTGCCAGCAGTTTAACGACACAACCCTACGAGCAGTACTTC

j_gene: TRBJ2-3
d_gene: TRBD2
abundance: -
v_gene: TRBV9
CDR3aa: CASSVVAGGPDTQYF
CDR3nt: TGTGCCAGCAGCGTAGTAGCGGGAGGGCCAGATACGCAGTATTTT

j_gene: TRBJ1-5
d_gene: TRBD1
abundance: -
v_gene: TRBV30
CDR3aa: CAWSGDRGNQPQHF
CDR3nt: TGTGCCTGGAGTGGGGACAGGGGCAATCAGCCCCAGCATTTT

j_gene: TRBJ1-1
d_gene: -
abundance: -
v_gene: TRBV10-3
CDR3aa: CAISEPGGFGTEAFF
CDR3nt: TGTGCCATCAGTGAGCCGGGAGGGTTTGGCACTGAAGCTTTCTTT

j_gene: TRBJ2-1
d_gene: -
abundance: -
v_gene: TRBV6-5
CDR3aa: CASRLGVRNEQFF
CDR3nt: TGTGCCAGCAGGTTGGGAGTCCGCAATGAGCAGTTCTTC

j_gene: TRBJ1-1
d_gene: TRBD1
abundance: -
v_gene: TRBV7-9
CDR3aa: CASSPGTVNTEAFF
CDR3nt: TGTGCCAGCAGCCCGGGGACAGTGAACACTGAAGCTTTCTTT

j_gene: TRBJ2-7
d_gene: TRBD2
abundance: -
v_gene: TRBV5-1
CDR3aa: CASTPSGYSYEQYF
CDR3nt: TGCGCCAGCACCCCTAGCGGGTACTCCTACGAGCAGTACTTC

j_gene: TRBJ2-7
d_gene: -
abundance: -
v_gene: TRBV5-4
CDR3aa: CASSFGGGSPPYEQYF
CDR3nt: TGTGCCAGCAGCTTCGGGGGCGGGAGTCCCCCCTACGAGCAGTACTTC

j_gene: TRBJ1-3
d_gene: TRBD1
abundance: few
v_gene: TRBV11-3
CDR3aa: CASSPGGRQTGNTIYF
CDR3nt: TGTGCCAGCAGCCCAGGGGGACGACAGACTGGAAACACCATATATTTT

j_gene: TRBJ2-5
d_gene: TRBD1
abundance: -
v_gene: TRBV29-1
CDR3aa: CSVLQGQETQYF
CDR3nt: TGCAGCGTGCTACAGGGGCAAGAGACCCAGTACTTC

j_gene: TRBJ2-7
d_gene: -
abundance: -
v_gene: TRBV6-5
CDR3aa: CASRQPASYEQYF
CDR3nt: TGTGCCAGCAGACAGCCAGCCTCCTACGAGCAGTACTTC

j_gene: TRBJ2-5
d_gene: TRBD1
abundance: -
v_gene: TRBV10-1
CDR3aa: CASSAGGSQETQYF
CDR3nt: TGCGCCAGCAGTGCAGGGGGCAGCCAAGAGACCCAGTACTTC

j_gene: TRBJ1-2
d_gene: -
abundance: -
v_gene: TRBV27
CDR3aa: CASSLGQLYGYTF
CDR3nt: TGTGCCAGCAGTTTAGGACAACTCTATGGCTACACCTTC

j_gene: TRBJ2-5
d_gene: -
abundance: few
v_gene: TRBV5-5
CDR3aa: CASSLVGGTKKETQYF
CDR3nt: TGTGCCAGCAGCTTGGTTGGAGGGACCAAGAAAGAGACCCAGTACTTC

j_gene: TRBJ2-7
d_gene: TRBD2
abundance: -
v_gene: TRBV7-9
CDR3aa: CASSPTSGGVSYEQYF
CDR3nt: TGTGCCAGCAGCCCCACTAGCGGGGGTGTCTCCTACGAGCAGTACTTC